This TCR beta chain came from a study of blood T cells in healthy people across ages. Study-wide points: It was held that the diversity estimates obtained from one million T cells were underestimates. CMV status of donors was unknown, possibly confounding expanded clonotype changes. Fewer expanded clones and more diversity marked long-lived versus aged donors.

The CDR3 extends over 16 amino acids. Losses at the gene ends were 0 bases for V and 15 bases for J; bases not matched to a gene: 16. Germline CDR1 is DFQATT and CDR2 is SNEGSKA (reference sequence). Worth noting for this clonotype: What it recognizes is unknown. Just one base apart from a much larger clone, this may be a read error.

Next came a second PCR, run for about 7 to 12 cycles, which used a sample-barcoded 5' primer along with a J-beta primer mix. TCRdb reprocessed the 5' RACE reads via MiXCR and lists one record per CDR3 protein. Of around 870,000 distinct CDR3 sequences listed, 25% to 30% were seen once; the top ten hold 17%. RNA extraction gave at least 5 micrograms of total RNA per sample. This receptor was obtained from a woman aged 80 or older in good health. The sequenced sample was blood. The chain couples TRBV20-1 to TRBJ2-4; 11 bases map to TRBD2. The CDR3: CSARDPSSGGKYERYF. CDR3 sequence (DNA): TGCAGTGCTAGAGATCCGTCTAGCGGGGGGAAGTACGAGCGGTACTTC.